This T cell receptor (beta chain) is drawn from a study of OX40 agonist ivuxolimab in advanced cancers. TCRdb's copy holds only in-frame clones and misses some; the assay was immunoSEQ multiplex PCR. The sample records tens of thousands of clones, 70% to 90% being singletons. V was pared by 0 bases and J by 1 base, with 5 bases of the junction left unmatched. The V gene's germline CDR1 is SGHRS and CDR2 YFSETQ. This CDR3 has 16 residues. The chain uses TRBV5-1 and TRBJ2-5; TRBD1 matches 8 bases. The starting material was CD4+ or CD8+ T cells sorted from blood, obtained in a trial of the OX40 agonist ivuxolimab. The origin of this receptor is an adult with an advanced solid tumor such as melanoma, head and neck, liver or kidney cancer. CDR3 nucleotide sequence: TGCGCCAGCAGCTTGGCTCTAGGGACAGGCCAAGAGACCCAGTACTTC. Protein: CASSLALGTGQETQYF.